What follows are 26 T cell receptor beta chains derived from one specimen sequenced in a study of a mutant IDH1 vaccine in newly diagnosed glioma. Time point described: week 23, last vaccination. The investigators gave 300 ug of mutant IDH1 20-mer peptide in each vaccine dose, together with topical imiquimod. No cognate antigen is known for these TCRs. The method was immunoSEQ multiplex PCR; TCRdb's version includes in-frame clones alone and lacks a portion of them. The table has about 44,000 clones, around 93% seen once. The material was PBMCs, obtained from a glioma patient whose treatment included an IDH1 peptide vaccine. These receptor sequences come from a man aged 45-60 years with glioma.

This clone appeared once. The chain carries TRBV6-1 and TRBJ2-1, with 10 bases lining up with TRBD1. The germline CDR1 and CDR2 sequences are MNHNS and SASEGT. The CDR3 loop spans 15 amino acids. V shed 5 bases, J shed 7 bases, and the junction held 8 bases outside the gene matches. Written as DNA, the CDR3 is TGTGCCAGCAGTTCCCGGGACAGGGGCCTGAATGAGCAGTTCTTC. Amino acid sequence: CASSSRDRGLNEQFF.

This chain uses TRBV5-5 with TRBJ2-4, with 7 bases fitting TRBD2. Trimming cost V 6 bases and J 4 bases; bases outside gene matches: 7. CDR1 is SGHKS and CDR2 is YYEKEE in the germline V gene (reference sequence). The CDR3 runs 14 residues. The CDR3 reads CASTSGGSKNIQYF. The CDR3 DNA reads as TGTGCCAGCACCTCGGGAGGCAGTAAAAACATTCAGTACTTC.

This rearrangement joins TRBV4-3 to TRBJ2-6; D not certain. The V end was cut by 3 bases, the J end by 7 bases, with 13 bases between. Germline V gene data show CDR1 as LGHNA and CDR2 as YSLEER. This CDR3 comprises 15 residues. The DNA for the CDR3 is TGCGCCAGCAGCCACCAGAAAGTAGGAGCCAACGTCCTGACTTTC. It encodes CASSHQKVGANVLTF.

V gene TRBV27 combines with J gene TRBJ2-2, with a possible D match to TRBD1 (6 bases). V lost 6 bases and J lost 0, with 14 bases in between. The CDR3 covers 16 residues. CDR1 and CDR2 (germline): MNHEY, SMNVEV (reference sequence). The CDR3 here is CASRIRTGTNTGELFF. Here the CDR3 DNA reads TGTGCCAGCAGGATACGCACAGGGACGAACACCGGGGAGCTGTTTTTT.

This rearrangement joins TRBV18 to TRBJ2-7; 7 nucleotides align to TRBD2. Germline CDR1 and CDR2: KGHSH and LQKENI. With 3 bases clipped from V and 0 bases from J, the junction kept 2 bases outside the gene matches. There are 14 residues in the CDR3. This CDR3 reads CASSPGRGSYEQYF. Written as DNA, the CDR3 is TGTGCCAGCTCACCGGGGAGGGGCTCCTACGAGCAGTACTTC.

V and J are TRBV5-1 and TRBJ2-1; D is undetermined. The CDR3 runs 17 residues. V gave up 2 bases and J gave up 4 bases, with 19 bases separating them. CDR1 and CDR2 from the germline V gene are SGHRS and YFSETQ. For the CDR3, the DNA is TGCGCCAGCAGCTTCCGACAAACTCGTAATCTTTACAATGAGCAGTTCTTC. Amino acids: CASSFRQTRNLYNEQFF.

The genes are TRBV5-6 and TRBJ2-5, with D uncertain. This CDR3 is 13 amino acids long. Germline V lookup: CDR1 SGHDT, CDR2 YYEEEE. Trimming stripped 9 bases from V and 1 base from J, with 13 bases between. The CDR3 is CATGVGIQETQYF. DNA of the CDR3: TGTGCCACCGGCGTGGGTATCCAAGAGACCCAGTACTTC.

This chain uses TRBV19 with TRBJ2-7, with 7 bases matching TRBD1. CDR1 and CDR2 (germline): LNHDA, SQIVND (reference sequence). The CDR3 runs 13 residues. The V gene end was trimmed by 6 bases and the J gene end by 2 bases; junction bases not matched to a gene: 4. The CDR3 region is CASSGDSTYEQYF. Written as DNA, the CDR3 is TGTGCCAGTAGCGGGGACAGCACCTACGAGCAGTACTTC.

The chain recombines TRBV2 with TRBJ2-5; TRBD1 is a possible D gene (6 bases). V lost 1 base, J lost 6 bases, and 9 bases lay in between. The CDR3 loop spans 13 amino acids. Germline lookup yields CDR1 SNHLY and CDR2 FYNNEI. CDR3 region: CASSEEGVKTQYF. The CDR3, as DNA: TGTGCCAGCAGTGAAGAGGGGGTAAAGACCCAGTACTTC.

This sequence joins TRBV19 and TRBJ1-2; 7 positions agree with TRBD1. This CDR3 has 15 residues. The V and J ends lost 3 bases and 5 bases, in that order; junction bases with no gene match: 9. Germline CDR1 reads LNHDA; CDR2 reads SQIVND (reference sequence). The CDR3 here is CASSMGDRAGYGYTF. The CDR3 DNA is TGTGCCAGTAGTATGGGGGACAGAGCTGGATATGGCTACACCTTC. The whole variable domain, remainder taken from reference TRBV19 and TRBJ1-2, is DGGITQSPKYLFRKEGQNVTLSCEQNLNHDAMYWYRQDPGQGLRLIYYSQIVNDFQKGDIAEGYSVSREKKESFPLTVTSAQKNPTAFYLCASSMGDRAGYGYTFGSGTRLTVV.

This sequence joins TRBV2 and TRBJ2-2, with 9 bases that match TRBD2. CDR1 SNHLY and CDR2 FYNNEI come from the germline V gene. The CDR3 extends over 14 amino acids. V lost 6 bases, J lost 5 bases, and 4 bases stayed unmatched. This CDR3 reads CASRAGGLTGELFF. CDR3 DNA: TGTGCCAGCAGGGCGGGAGGGTTGACCGGGGAGCTGTTTTTT.

V and J are TRBV10-1 and TRBJ2-1; 8 bases line up with TRBD2. With 7 bases clipped from V and 8 bases from J, the junction kept 10 bases outside the gene matches. The CDR3 loop spans 14 amino acids. CDR1 and CDR2 (germline): WNHNN, SYGVQD (reference sequence). CDR3 protein: CASTPATGGHEQFF. As DNA, the CDR3 is TGCGCCAGCACTCCGGCTACGGGGGGGCATGAGCAGTTCTTC.

This rearrangement joins TRBV19 to TRBJ2-7, with D perhaps TRBD2 (6 bases). Trimming stripped 5 bases from V and 7 bases from J, with 15 bases between. Germline V gene sequence: CDR1 LNHDA, CDR2 SQIVND (reference sequence). This CDR3 comprises 13 residues. The CDR3 bases are TGTGCCAGTAGTTCCTCGGGACTCCTAGAGCAGTACTTC. Its translation: CASSSSGLLEQYF.

The CDR3 spells CASSSPKLGTEAFF. The CDR3 DNA reads as TGTGCCAGCAGCTCACCTAAGCTGGGCACTGAAGCTTTCTTT. The gene calls are TRBV11-3 and TRBJ1-1; no clear D. This CDR3 is built from 14 residues. Germline V CDR1 and CDR2: SGHNT, YENEEA. Between the trimmed V and J ends, which lost 4 bases and 4 bases, there was a span of 13 bases. The complete variable domain, with remaining parts taken from reference TRBV11-3 and TRBJ1-1, reads EAGVVQSPRYKIIEKKQPVAFWCNPISGHNTLYWYLQNLGQGPELLIRYENEEAVDDSQLPKDRFSAERLKGVDSTLKIQPAELGDSAVYLCASSSPKLGTEAFFGQGTRLTVV.

The chain recombines TRBV6-5 with TRBJ1-2; D is uncertain. The CDR3 spans 15 residues. V lost 5 bases, J lost 2 bases, and 15 bases lay in between. Per the germline V gene, CDR1 is MNHEY and CDR2 is SVGAGI. For the CDR3, the DNA is TGTGCCAGCAGTGCTAGACACAGACCAAACTATGGCTACACCTTC. Amino acid sequence: CASSARHRPNYGYTF.

This chain connects TRBV10-3 to TRBJ2-3, with 8 bases identical to TRBD1. Germline V gene data show CDR1 as ENHRY and CDR2 as SYGVKD. CDR3 length equals 16 residues. Losses at the gene ends were 2 bases for V and 1 base for J; bases not matched to a gene: 5. CDR3 sequence (DNA): TGTGCCATCAGTGAGGGGGACAGGAGCGGCACAGATACGCAGTATTTT. This codes for CAISEGDRSGTDTQYF.

The V call is TRBV18, the J call TRBJ2-5; tentatively, D is TRBD1 (6 bases). CDR1 is KGHSH and CDR2 is LQKENI in the germline V gene. Trimming removed 6 bases at V and 2 bases at J, with 10 bases between. The CDR3 has 13 residues. Here the CDR3 reads CASSRTAQETQYF. DNA of the CDR3: TGTGCCAGCTCCCGGACAGCACAAGAGACCCAGTACTTC.

The chain employs TRBV5-1 and TRBJ2-7; D is unclear. Trimming stripped 1 base from V and 7 bases from J, with 18 bases between. This CDR3 region has 15 residues. The germline gives CDR1 SGHRS, CDR2 YFSETQ. The CDR3 DNA reads TGCGCCAGCAGCTTGCCTGAGACCATTATACGAGAGCAGTACTTC. It translates to CASSLPETIIREQYF.

The genes are TRBV5-6 and TRBJ2-3, with TRBD2 identical over 9 bases. The length of the CDR3 is 16 residues. From germline, CDR1 is SGHDT and CDR2 YYEEEE. J was trimmed by 3 bases and V by 0 bases; bases with no gene match: 5. This CDR3 reads CASSLGQREVTDTQYF. The CDR3 DNA reads as TGTGCCAGCAGCTTGGGACAGCGGGAGGTGACAGATACGCAGTATTTT.

This rearrangement joins TRBV9 to TRBJ1-4; TRBD1 agrees at 9 bases. The V gene end was trimmed by 5 bases and the J gene end by 7 bases; junction bases not matched to a gene: 9. CDR3 length: 15 amino acids. From germline, CDR1 is SGDLS and CDR2 YYNGEE. CDR3 region: CASSDATGGFEKLFF. In DNA, the CDR3 is TGTGCCAGCAGTGATGCTACAGGGGGCTTTGAAAAACTGTTTTTT.

The chain combines TRBV7-3 with TRBJ1-6; D possibly corresponds to TRBD1 (5 bases). CDR1 is SGHTA, CDR2 FQGTGA, per germline. The V end was cut by 2 bases, the J end by 7 bases, with 9 bases between. The CDR3 is made up of 14 amino acids. In DNA, the CDR3 is TGTGCCAGCAGCTTACACGACAGCAATTCACCCCTCCACTTT. It encodes CASSLHDSNSPLHF.

This sequence joins TRBV5-4 and TRBJ1-1; perhaps TRBD1 as D (6 bases). The CDR3 consists of 16 residues. Germline V gene sequence: CDR1 SGHNT, CDR2 YYREEE (reference sequence). V lost 0 bases and J lost 7, with 19 bases in between. This CDR3 is CASSLANGGQPLEAFF. CDR3 DNA sequence: TGTGCCAGCAGCTTGGCCAATGGGGGACAACCTCTTGAAGCTTTCTTT.

The chain joins TRBV2 to TRBJ1-3; 7 bases line up with TRBD1. The CDR3 is made up of 15 amino acids. After removal of 5 bases from V and 2 bases from J, the junction contained 6 bases not matched to a gene. Germline lookup yields CDR1 SNHLY and CDR2 FYNNEI. The DNA of the CDR3 is TGTGCCAGCAGTCTCAGGGGGAACGCTGGAAACACCATATATTTT. This codes for CASSLRGNAGNTIYF.

This clone has a handful of counts. This rearrangement joins TRBV5-8 to TRBJ1-1; 9 bases line up with TRBD1. Germline V gene lookup returns CDR1 SGHTS and CDR2 YDEGEE. V dropped 4 bases and J dropped 4; count of bases not matched to a gene: 11. This CDR3 comprises 16 residues. CDR3 sequence (DNA): TGTGCCAGCAGCCCATGGACAGGGGTGGGTAGCACTGAAGCTTTCTTT. It is translated as CASSPWTGVGSTEAFF.

The chain is built from TRBV29-1 and TRBJ1-1; maybe TRBD1 (5 bases). This CDR3 region has 14 residues. V shed 7 bases and J shed 2 bases, with 17 bases lying between them. CDR1 is SQVTM, CDR2 ANQGSEA, per germline. CDR3 residues: CSGGGRHPNTEAFF. The CDR3 nucleotides read TGCAGCGGGGGGGGTCGCCATCCCAACACTGAAGCTTTCTTT.

This clone was picked up one time. The chain couples TRBV2 to TRBJ1-4; unclear D gene. This CDR3 comprises 16 residues. Germline V gene sequence: CDR1 SNHLY, CDR2 FYNNEI. V was trimmed by 6 bases and J by 2 bases, leaving 16 bases between them. This CDR3 is CASSPGWVYTNEKLFF. The CDR3 DNA reads TGTGCCAGCAGCCCCGGGTGGGTGTACACTAATGAAAAACTGTTTTTT. Combining the CDR3 with reference TRBV2 and TRBJ1-4 gives the whole variable domain EPEVTQTPSHQVTQMGQEVILRCVPISNHLYFYWYRQILGQKVEFLVSFYNNEISEKSEIFDDQFSVERPDGSNFTLKIRSTKLEDSAMYFCASSPGWVYTNEKLFFGSGTQLSVL.